One and the same sample provided the 29 T cell receptor beta chains below, sequenced in a study of blood T cell repertoires in COVID-19. TCRdb's table, derived via immunoSEQ multiplex PCR, lists solely in-frame clones and lacks some. The table lists some 300,000 clones, approximately 90% of them singletons. Input material: PBMCs or T cells enriched from blood (not recorded which). The receptors originated from a woman aged 25-40 years who had been exposed to COVID-19.

This clone has only one observation. CDR3 DNA sequence: TGTGCCAGCAGCCAATCACAGGGGTTGGACACTGAAGCTTTCTTT. Translation gives CASSQSQGLDTEAFF. The chain uses TRBV3-1 (or the pseudogene TRBV3-2) and TRBJ1-1; 7 positions match TRBD1. CDR3 length: 15 amino acids. CDR1 LGHDT and CDR2 YNNKEL come from the germline V gene (reference sequence). Germline trimming cut 2 bases from V and 3 bases from J; bases unmatched to any gene: 6.

The CDR3 protein is CASSSGQGIGGYTF. The CDR3 DNA is TGTGCCAGCAGCTCCGGACAGGGGATTGGTGGCTACACCTTC. V gene TRBV5-6 combines with J gene TRBJ1-2; TRBD1 matches at 9 bases. V gave up 3 bases and J gave up 7 bases; unmatched junction bases: 7. CDR3 size: 14 residues. Looked up from germline, CDR1 is SGHDT and CDR2 is YYEEEE.

The chain carries TRBV27 and TRBJ1-1; no clear D. From germline, CDR1 is MNHEY and CDR2 SMNVEV (reference sequence). This CDR3 has 12 residues. Deletions cut 2 bases from V and 6 bases from J, with 7 bases between. The DNA of the CDR3 is TGTGCCAGCAGTTTACGCGGAGCTGAAGCTTTCTTT. Encoded protein: CASSLRGAEAFF.

The genes are TRBV27 and TRBJ2-5, with D possibly being TRBD2 (6 bases). CDR1 MNHEY and CDR2 SMNVEV come from the germline V gene (reference sequence). V was clipped by 8 bases and J by 2 bases, with 21 bases between them. The CDR3 runs to 16 residues. The CDR3 protein is CASRLSTGLPQETQYF. For the CDR3, the DNA is TGTGCCAGCCGTCTCTCCACCGGACTACCTCAAGAGACCCAGTACTTC.

V usage is TRBV19 and J usage is TRBJ2-6, with D possibly being TRBD1 (6 bases). CDR3 length: 16 residues. The germline V and J ends were trimmed by 4 bases and 2 bases, with 12 bases remaining between them. In germline, CDR1 is LNHDA, CDR2 SQIVND (reference sequence). Written as DNA, the CDR3 is TGTGCCAGTAGTAACAGGGTTAGCCCTGGGGCCAACGTCCTGACTTTC. Protein sequence: CASSNRVSPGANVLTF.

The rearrangement joins TRBV6-5 to TRBJ1-6, with TRBD1 matching over 7 bases. CDR3 length: 13 amino acids. V shed 9 bases, J shed 6 bases, and the junction held 5 bases outside the gene matches. Germline V gives CDR1 MNHEY, CDR2 SVGAGI. CDR3 residues: CASGTDGNSPLHF. The CDR3 DNA reads as TGTGCCAGTGGGACAGACGGTAATTCACCCCTCCACTTT.

The chain is built from TRBV3-1 (or the pseudogene TRBV3-2) and TRBJ2-5; TRBD1 is a possible D gene (5 bases). Germline CDR1 is LGHDT and CDR2 is YNNKEL (reference sequence). The ends were cut back, 0 bases at V and 1 base at J, with 9 bases in the middle. This CDR3 region has 15 residues. The CDR3 loop reads CASSQEWGLQETQYF. CDR3 nucleotide sequence: TGTGCCAGCAGCCAAGAGTGGGGCCTCCAAGAGACCCAGTACTTC.

This clone was seen once. The chain joins TRBV6-5 to TRBJ1-2; TRBD1 is a possible D gene (6 bases). The CDR3 sequence is 15 residues long. V was cut by 6 bases and J by 4 bases, with 18 bases left in between. Germline V gene data show CDR1 as MNHEY and CDR2 as SVGAGI. CDR3 coding DNA: TGTGCCAGCAGAAGGAACAGGGCCCCCTCCTATGGCTACACCTTC. This codes for CASRRNRAPSYGYTF.

This clone was found once. The chain carries TRBV6-5 and TRBJ2-7; 8 bases fit TRBD1. Germline V gene lookup returns CDR1 MNHEY and CDR2 SVGAGI. With 6 bases clipped from V and 3 bases from J, the junction kept 7 bases outside the gene matches. The CDR3 loop spans 14 amino acids. The CDR3 DNA sequence: TGTGCCAGCAGATCAGGGACAGGTGGCTACGAGCAGTACTTC. As protein: CASRSGTGGYEQYF.

V is TRBV20-1 and J is TRBJ1-5; D unclear. The CDR3 extends over 14 amino acids. V was shortened by 3 bases and J by 4 bases, with 13 bases between the two germline ends. Germline lookup yields CDR1 DFQATT and CDR2 SNEGSKA (reference sequence). The CDR3 is CSASPGIGNQPQHF. In DNA form, the CDR3 reads TGCAGTGCTAGTCCAGGAATTGGTAATCAGCCCCAGCATTTT.

In this sample, this clone turned up once. This rearrangement joins TRBV5-4 to TRBJ1-1, with 7 nucleotides matching TRBD1. This CDR3 comprises 14 residues. V shed 2 bases and J 0 bases; nucleotides not matched to a gene: 1. CDR1 SGHNT and CDR2 YYREEE come from the germline V gene (reference sequence). This CDR3 is CASSFGQVNTEAFF. For the CDR3, the DNA is TGTGCCAGCAGCTTTGGACAGGTGAACACTGAAGCTTTCTTT.

The J gene is TRBJ1-6, the V gene TRBV7-9, with D perhaps TRBD1 (6 bases). Trimming cost V 1 base and J 10 bases, with 11 bases left between them. This CDR3 is built from 14 residues. Looked up from germline, CDR1 is SEHNR and CDR2 is FQNEAQ (reference sequence). The CDR3, as DNA: TGTGCCAGCAGCTTAGTCAGGGGTGGATCACCCCTCCACTTT. Translating gives CASSLVRGGSPLHF.

Note on this clone: Other nucleotide sequences in the sample specify the same CDR3. The rearrangement joins TRBV3-1 (or the pseudogene TRBV3-2) to TRBJ1-2; 7 nucleotides line up with TRBD1. The V gene's germline CDR1 is LGHDT and CDR2 YNNKEL (reference sequence). The CDR3 spans 11 residues. The junction had 1 base not matched to a gene; V was cut back by 4 bases and J by 8 bases. The CDR3 DNA reads TGTGCCAGCAGCCTAGGGGGCGGCTACACCTTC. This gives the protein CASSLGGGYTF.

The chain couples TRBV4-1 to TRBJ1-5, with a possible D match to TRBD1 (5 bases). This CDR3 contains 20 residues. With 2 bases removed from V and 1 base from J, the gap between germline ends came to 24 bases. The germline CDR1 and CDR2 sequences are MGHRA and YSYEKL. This CDR3 is CASSQYMYAGRDLSNQPQHF. In nucleotides, the CDR3 is TGCGCCAGCAGCCAATACATGTACGCAGGGAGGGATTTGAGCAATCAGCCCCAGCATTTT.

The chain joins TRBV9 to TRBJ1-5; tentative D call: TRBD1 (6 bases). This CDR3 region has 15 residues. The V end was cut by 4 bases, the J end by 7 bases, with 18 bases between. CDR1 and CDR2 (germline): SGDLS, YYNGEE. DNA for the CDR3: TGTGCCAGCAGCCCTTATGGGGGGGCTAGGCAGCCCCAGCATTTT. Encoded protein: CASSPYGGARQPQHF.

This chain joins TRBV29-1 and TRBJ2-5; D gene ambiguous. V shed 3 bases and J shed 2 bases, with 7 bases lying between them. CDR1 is SQVTM, CDR2 ANQGSEA, per germline. This CDR3 is built from 12 residues. CDR3 sequence: CSVDERQETQYF. DNA for the CDR3: TGCAGCGTTGATGAGAGGCAAGAGACCCAGTACTTC.

This chain links TRBV18 with TRBJ1-5, with TRBD1 matching 7 bases. The germline V gene encodes CDR1 KGHSH and CDR2 LQKENI. CDR3 length equals 13 residues. V was pared by 3 bases and J by 9 bases, with 5 bases of the junction left unmatched. The CDR3 protein is CASSPKQGTPQHF. CDR3 nucleotide sequence: TGTGCCAGCTCACCGAAACAGGGGACGCCCCAGCATTTT.

This clone was observed a single time. This sequence joins TRBV7-2 and TRBJ1-5; 7 bases align to TRBD1. The CDR3 sequence is 13 residues long. Germline CDR1 and CDR2: SGHTA and FQGNSA. J lost 4 bases, V lost 6 bases, and 3 bases had no gene match. The CDR3 region is CASRRDRNQPQHF. The CDR3 coding sequence is TGTGCCAGCAGGAGGGACAGAAATCAGCCCCAGCATTTT.

This chain links TRBV6-5 with TRBJ2-1; D might be TRBD2 (6 bases). V shed 4 bases and J shed 9 bases, with 7 bases lying between them. CDR3 length: 11 amino acids. Germline lookup yields CDR1 MNHEY and CDR2 SVGAGI. CDR3 sequence (DNA): TGTGCCAGCAGTTTCGGGGGTGAGCAGTTCTTC. Its protein is CASSFGGEQFF.

This clone came up once. The chain links TRBV27 to TRBJ1-1; D ambiguous. The germline V gene encodes CDR1 MNHEY and CDR2 SMNVEV (reference sequence). CDR3 length: 13 residues. The V end was cut by 2 bases, the J end by 5 bases, with 9 bases between. The CDR3 protein is CASSLQVGTEAFF. The CDR3 nucleotides are TGTGCCAGCAGTTTACAAGTCGGGACTGAAGCTTTCTTT.

The CDR3 loop is CASGPDSATNEKLFF. CDR3 sequence (DNA): TGTGCTAGTGGTCCTGACAGTGCAACTAATGAAAAACTGTTTTTT. This chain uses TRBV12-5 with TRBJ1-4, with D maybe TRBD1 (5 bases). Germline-derived CDR1 and CDR2 are LGHNT and FRNRAP. Trimming stripped 5 bases from V and 0 bases from J, with 10 bases between. This CDR3 has 15 residues.

The chain employs TRBV7-2 and TRBJ1-2, with 8 nucleotides matching TRBD1. CDR1 and CDR2 from the germline V gene are SGHTA and FQGNSA. The J segment lost 2 bases and the V segment lost 5 bases, leaving 4 bases of the junction unmatched. The CDR3 runs 14 residues. The CDR3 DNA sequence: TGTGCCAGCAGCGCCCGACAGGGGAACTATGGCTACACCTTC. This encodes CASSARQGNYGYTF.

The gene calls are TRBV5-6 and TRBJ2-5; D possibly corresponds to TRBD1 (6 bases). The CDR3 contains 15 residues. CDR1 SGHDT and CDR2 YYEEEE come from the germline V gene. The V and J ends lost 0 bases and 1 base respectively, with 10 bases between them. CDR3: CASSLEGRGQETQYF. As DNA, the CDR3 is TGTGCCAGCAGCTTGGAAGGCAGGGGCCAAGAGACCCAGTACTTC.

V is TRBV4-1 and J is TRBJ2-7; 11 bases line up with TRBD2. This CDR3 has 15 amino acids. V shed 2 bases, J shed 7 bases, and the junction held 7 bases outside the gene matches. CDR1 and CDR2 from the germline V gene are MGHRA and YSYEKL. The CDR3 bases are TGCGCCAGCAGCCAACCGGGACTAGCGGACGGTGAGCAGTACTTC. Protein sequence: CASSQPGLADGEQYF.

The rearrangement links TRBV4-3 to TRBJ2-1; TRBD1 is a possible D gene (5 bases). CDR1 is LGHNA and CDR2 is YSLEER in the germline V gene. The CDR3 contains 16 residues. V was cut by 1 base and J by 7 bases, with 17 bases left in between. The CDR3 DNA reads as TGCGCCAGCAGCCAAGGAAGGGGTACCGGTGGGAATGAGCAGTTCTTC. It specifies CASSQGRGTGGNEQFF.

The chain couples TRBV6-5 to TRBJ2-7; a possible D gene is TRBD2 (5 bases). From germline, CDR1 is MNHEY and CDR2 SVGAGI. This CDR3 region has 13 residues. V shed 6 bases and J shed 2 bases, with 11 bases lying between them. CDR3: CASSVTGAYEQYF. The CDR3 DNA reads as TGTGCCAGCAGCGTGACCGGGGCCTACGAGCAGTACTTC.

The chain employs TRBV18 and TRBJ2-7; TRBD1 matches at 7 bases. Germline V CDR1 and CDR2: KGHSH, LQKENI. Trimming at V came to 6 bases and at J to 4 bases, leaving 12 bases not matched to a gene. The CDR3 runs 15 residues. CDR3 sequence reads: CASSSPGTDRYEQYF. In nucleotides, the CDR3 is TGTGCCAGCTCGAGCCCCGGGACAGACCGTTACGAGCAGTACTTC.

The chain is built from TRBV7-2 and TRBJ1-2, with 7 bases lining up with TRBD1. CDR3 length: 14 residues. Germline assignment: CDR1 SGHTA and CDR2 FQGNSA. Losses at the gene ends were 1 base for V and 8 bases for J; bases not matched to a gene: 7. The CDR3 is CASSLGTGAPGYTF. CDR3 in DNA: TGTGCCAGCAGCTTAGGGACAGGCGCCCCAGGCTACACCTTC. Complete variable domain (other parts from reference TRBV7-2 and TRBJ1-2): GAGVSQSPSNKVTEKGKDVELRCDPISGHTALYWYRQSLGQGLEFLIYFQGNSAPDKSGLPSDRFSAERTGGSVSTLTIQRTQQEDSAVYLCASSLGTGAPGYTFGSGTRLTVV.

The chain uses TRBV5-4 and TRBJ2-2; 8 bases agree with TRBD1. V shed 4 bases, J shed 3 bases, and the junction held 5 bases outside the gene matches. CDR1 is SGHNT, CDR2 YYREEE, per germline (reference sequence). There are 15 residues in the CDR3. The CDR3 spells CASSPAGGDTGELFF. CDR3 bases: TGTGCCAGCAGCCCAGCAGGGGGCGACACCGGGGAGCTGTTTTTT. Full variable domain (outside the CDR3, taken from reference TRBV5-4 and TRBJ2-2): ETGVTQSPTHLIKTRGQQVTLRCSSQSGHNTVSWYQQALGQGPQFIFQYYREEENGRGNFPPRFSGLQFPNYSSELNVNALELDDSALYLCASSPAGGDTGELFFGEGSRLTVL.